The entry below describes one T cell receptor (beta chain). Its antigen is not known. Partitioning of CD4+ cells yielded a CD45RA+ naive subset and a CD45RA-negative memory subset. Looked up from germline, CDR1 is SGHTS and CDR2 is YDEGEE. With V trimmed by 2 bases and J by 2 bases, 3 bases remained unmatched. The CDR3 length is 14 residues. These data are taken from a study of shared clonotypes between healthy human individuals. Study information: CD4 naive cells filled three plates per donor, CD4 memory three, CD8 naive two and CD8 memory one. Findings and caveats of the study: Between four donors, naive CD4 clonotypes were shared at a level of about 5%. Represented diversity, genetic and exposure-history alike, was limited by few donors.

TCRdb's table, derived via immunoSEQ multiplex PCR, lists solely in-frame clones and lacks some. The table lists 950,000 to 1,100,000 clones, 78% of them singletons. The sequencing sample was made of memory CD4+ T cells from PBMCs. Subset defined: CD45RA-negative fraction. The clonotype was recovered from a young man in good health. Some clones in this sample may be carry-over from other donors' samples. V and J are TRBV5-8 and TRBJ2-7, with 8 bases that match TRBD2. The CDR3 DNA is TGTGCCAGCAGCTTCAAGGGACTAGCCTACGAGCAGTACTTC. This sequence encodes CASSFKGLAYEQYF.